This T cell receptor beta chain was observed in a study of blood T cell repertoires in COVID-19. Study as a whole: Sample material is recorded as cDNA or gDNA derived from T cells, B-cell-depleted T cells, or PBMCs.

Germline V gene lookup returns CDR1 SGHAT and CDR2 FQNNGV. J was trimmed by 7 bases and V by 2 bases; bases with no gene match: 7. The CDR3 runs to 15 residues. In the authors' methods: The assay estimated nucleated cells by amplifying reference gene primers. Sequencing used immunoSEQ multiplex PCR; TCRdb keeps in-frame clones, though not all of them. V and J calls and clone size follow that table, whereas D and trimming were derived from the DNA. The sample includes under 130,000 clones, 75% to 90% of them seen just once. The chain joins TRBV11-2 to TRBJ1-4; 7 bases map to TRBD1. Sequencing was done on a sample of peripheral blood. This clonotype was obtained from a human donor in a cohort sampled during active COVID-19. The CDR3 bases are TGTGCCAGCAGCTTAAGGGGGCCGGACAGTGAAAAACTGTTTTTT. Its translation: CASSLRGPDSEKLFF.